This T cell receptor beta chain was captured in a study of T cells after yellow fever vaccination. The CDR3 covers 14 residues. The V end lost 5 bases, the J end lost 2 bases, and 11 bases lay between the germline ends. TCRdb recomputed calls from the 5' RACE reads with MiXCR, one row per CDR3 protein. The table lists 360,000 or so distinct CDR3 sequences, approximately 10% of them singletons. Study outcomes and limitations: Post-booster repertoires again held most primary-vaccination clones (around 95% CD4, just under 90% CD8).

Concerning this clonotype: Its target is unknown.

This sequence joins TRBV12-3 or TRBV12-4 and TRBJ2-3; D may be TRBD1 or TRBD2 (5 bases each). The TCR comes from a man between 18 and 29 years old who received the YFV17D yellow fever vaccine. Sample: PBMCs, taken on the day of the first yellow fever vaccination. The CDR3 region is CASSLPGTTDTQYF. The CDR3 coding sequence is TGTGCCAGCAGTCTCCCCGGGACCACAGATACGCAGTATTTT.